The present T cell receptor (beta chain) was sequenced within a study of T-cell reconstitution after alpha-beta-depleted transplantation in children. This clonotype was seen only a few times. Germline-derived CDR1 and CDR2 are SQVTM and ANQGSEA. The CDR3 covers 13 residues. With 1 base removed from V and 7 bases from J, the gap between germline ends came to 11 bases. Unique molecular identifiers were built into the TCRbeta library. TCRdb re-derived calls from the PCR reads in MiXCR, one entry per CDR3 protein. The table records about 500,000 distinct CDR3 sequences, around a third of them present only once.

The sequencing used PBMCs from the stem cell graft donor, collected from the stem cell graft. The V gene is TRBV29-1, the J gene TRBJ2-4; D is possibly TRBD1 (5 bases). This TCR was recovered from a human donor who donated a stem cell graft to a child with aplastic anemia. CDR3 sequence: CSVEAGLRNIQYF. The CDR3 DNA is TGCAGCGTTGAAGCAGGGTTGAGGAACATTCAGTACTTC. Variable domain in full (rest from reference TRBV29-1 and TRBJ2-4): SAVISQKPSRDICQRGTSLTIQCQVDSQVTMMFWYRQQPGQSLTLIATANQGSEATYESGFVIDKFPISRPNLTFSTLTVSNMSPEDSSIYLCSVEAGLRNIQYFGAGTRLSVL.